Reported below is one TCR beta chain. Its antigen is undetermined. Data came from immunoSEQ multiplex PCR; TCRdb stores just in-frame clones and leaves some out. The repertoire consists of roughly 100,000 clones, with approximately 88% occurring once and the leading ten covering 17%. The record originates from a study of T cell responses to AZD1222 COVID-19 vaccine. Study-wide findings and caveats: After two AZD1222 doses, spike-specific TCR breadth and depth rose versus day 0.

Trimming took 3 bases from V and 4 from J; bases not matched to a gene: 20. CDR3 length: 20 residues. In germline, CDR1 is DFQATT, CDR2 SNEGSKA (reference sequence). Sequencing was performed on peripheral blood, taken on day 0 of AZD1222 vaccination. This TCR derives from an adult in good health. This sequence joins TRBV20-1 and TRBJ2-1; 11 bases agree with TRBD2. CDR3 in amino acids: CSASGAGTSGNIGGYNEQFF. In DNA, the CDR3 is TGCAGTGCTAGTGGCGCCGGGACTAGCGGCAACATTGGGGGTTACAATGAGCAGTTCTTC.